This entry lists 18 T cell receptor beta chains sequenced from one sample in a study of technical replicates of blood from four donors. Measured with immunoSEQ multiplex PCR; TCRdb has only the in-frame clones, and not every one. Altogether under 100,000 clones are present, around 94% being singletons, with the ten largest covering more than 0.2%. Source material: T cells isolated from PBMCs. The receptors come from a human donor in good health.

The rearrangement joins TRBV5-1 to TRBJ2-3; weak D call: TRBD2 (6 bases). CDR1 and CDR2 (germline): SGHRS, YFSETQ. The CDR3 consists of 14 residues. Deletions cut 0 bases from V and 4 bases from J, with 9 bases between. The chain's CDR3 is CASSLVGTADTQYF. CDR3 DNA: TGCGCCAGCAGCTTGGTCGGGACTGCAGATACGCAGTATTTT.

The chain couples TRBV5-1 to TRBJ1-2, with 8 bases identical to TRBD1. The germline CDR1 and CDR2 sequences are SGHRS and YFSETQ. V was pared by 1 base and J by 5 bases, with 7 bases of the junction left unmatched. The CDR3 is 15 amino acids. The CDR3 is CASSLSGQGAYGYTF. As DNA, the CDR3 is TGCGCCAGCAGCTTGAGTGGACAGGGAGCGTATGGCTACACCTTC. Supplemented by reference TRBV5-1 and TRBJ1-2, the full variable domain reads KAGVTQTPRYLIKTRGQQVTLSCSPISGHRSVSWYQQTPGQGLQFLFEYFSETQRNKGNFPGRFSGRQFSNSRSEMNVSTLELGDSALYLCASSLSGQGAYGYTFGSGTRLTVV.

This CDR3 is CATGSRINQPQHF. The CDR3 DNA reads TGTGCCACCGGTTCCAGAATCAATCAGCCCCAGCATTTT. This chain uses TRBV15 with TRBJ1-5; D ambiguous. Germline V gives CDR1 LNHNV, CDR2 YYDKDF (reference sequence). The CDR3 runs to 13 residues. V gave up 8 bases and J gave up 3 bases, with 11 bases separating them.

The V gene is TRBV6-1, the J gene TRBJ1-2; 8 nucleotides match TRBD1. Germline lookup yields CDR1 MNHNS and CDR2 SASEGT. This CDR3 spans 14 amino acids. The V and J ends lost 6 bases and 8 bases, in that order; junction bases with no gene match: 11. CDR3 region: CASRADRALGGYTF. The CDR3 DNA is TGTGCCAGCAGAGCGGACAGGGCGCTTGGAGGCTACACCTTC.

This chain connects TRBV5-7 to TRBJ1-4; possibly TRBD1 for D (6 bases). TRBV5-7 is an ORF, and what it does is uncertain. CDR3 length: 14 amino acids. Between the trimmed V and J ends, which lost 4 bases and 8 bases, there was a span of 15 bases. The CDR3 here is CASSLTGRWEKLFF. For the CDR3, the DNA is TGTGCCAGCAGCCTGACAGGCCGGTGGGAAAAACTGTTTTTT.

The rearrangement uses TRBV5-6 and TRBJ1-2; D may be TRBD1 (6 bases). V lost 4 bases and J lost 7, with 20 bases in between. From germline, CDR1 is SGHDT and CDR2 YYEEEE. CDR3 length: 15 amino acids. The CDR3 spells CASSQPQGFTSGYTF. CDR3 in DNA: TGTGCCAGCAGCCAACCACAGGGTTTTACCAGTGGCTACACCTTC. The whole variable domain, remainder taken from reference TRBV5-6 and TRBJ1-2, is DAGVTQSPTHLIKTRGQQVTLRCSPKSGHDTVSWYQQALGQGPQFIFQYYEEEERQRGNFPDRFSGHQFPNYSSELNVNALLLGDSALYLCASSQPQGFTSGYTFGSGTRLTVV.

The CDR3 reads CSVADTTLLGELFF. The CDR3 DNA reads TGCAGCGTTGCGGACACCACTTTACTCGGGGAGCTGTTTTTT. The chain has TRBV29-1 and TRBJ2-2; tentative D call: TRBD1 (5 bases). CDR1 and CDR2 from the germline V gene are SQVTM and ANQGSEA. V lost 4 bases, J lost 7 bases, and 16 bases lay in between. The CDR3 extends over 14 amino acids.

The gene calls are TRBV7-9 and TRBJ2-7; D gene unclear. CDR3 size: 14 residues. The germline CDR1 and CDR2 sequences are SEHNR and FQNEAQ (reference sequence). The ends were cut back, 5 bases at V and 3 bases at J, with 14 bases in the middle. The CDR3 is CASSQTRSGYEQYF. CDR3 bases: TGTGCCAGCAGCCAAACACGGTCGGGCTACGAGCAGTACTTC.

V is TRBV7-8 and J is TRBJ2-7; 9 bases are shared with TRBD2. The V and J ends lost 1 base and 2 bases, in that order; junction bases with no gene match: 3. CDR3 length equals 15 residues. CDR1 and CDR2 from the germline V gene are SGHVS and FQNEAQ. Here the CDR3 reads CASSLGSSGTYEQYF. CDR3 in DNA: TGTGCCAGCAGCTTAGGATCTAGCGGGACCTACGAGCAGTACTTC.

The CDR3 bases are TGTGCCAGTAGTATTAGGGGGAATAGCAATCAGCCCCAGCATTTT. As protein: CASSIRGNSNQPQHF. This rearrangement joins TRBV19 to TRBJ1-5; D perhaps matches TRBD1 (6 bases). The CDR3 contains 15 residues. The germline V gene has CDR1 LNHDA and CDR2 SQIVND (reference sequence). V was trimmed by 3 bases and J by 0 bases, leaving 9 bases between them.

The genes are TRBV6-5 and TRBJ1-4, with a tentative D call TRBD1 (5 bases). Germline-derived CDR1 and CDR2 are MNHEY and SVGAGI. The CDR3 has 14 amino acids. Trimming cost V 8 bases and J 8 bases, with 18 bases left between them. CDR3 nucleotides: TGTGCCAGCGCCCACCGGCAGGGATTAGAAAAACTGTTTTTT. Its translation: CASAHRQGLEKLFF.

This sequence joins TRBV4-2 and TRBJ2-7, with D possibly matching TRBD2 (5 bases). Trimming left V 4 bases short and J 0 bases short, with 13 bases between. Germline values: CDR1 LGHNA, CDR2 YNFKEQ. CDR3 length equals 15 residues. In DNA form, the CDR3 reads TGTGCCAGCAGCCCCGCCAGCGGTAGCTCCTACGAGCAGTACTTC. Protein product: CASSPASGSSYEQYF.

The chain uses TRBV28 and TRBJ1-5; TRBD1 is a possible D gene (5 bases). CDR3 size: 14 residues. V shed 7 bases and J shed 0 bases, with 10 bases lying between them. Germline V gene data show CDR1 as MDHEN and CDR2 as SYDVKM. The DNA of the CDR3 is TGTGCCAGCACCCGACAGCATAGCAATCAGCCCCAGCATTTT. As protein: CASTRQHSNQPQHF.

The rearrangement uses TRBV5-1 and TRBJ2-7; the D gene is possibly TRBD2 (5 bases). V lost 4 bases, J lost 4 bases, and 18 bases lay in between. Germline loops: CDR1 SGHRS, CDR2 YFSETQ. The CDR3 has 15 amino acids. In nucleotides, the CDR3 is TGCGCCAGCAGCCCACGGGGAGCGGAGGATTACGAGCAGTACTTC. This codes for CASSPRGAEDYEQYF. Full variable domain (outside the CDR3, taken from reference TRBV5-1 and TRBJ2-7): KAGVTQTPRYLIKTRGQQVTLSCSPISGHRSVSWYQQTPGQGLQFLFEYFSETQRNKGNFPGRFSGRQFSNSRSEMNVSTLELGDSALYLCASSPRGAEDYEQYFGPGTRLTVT.

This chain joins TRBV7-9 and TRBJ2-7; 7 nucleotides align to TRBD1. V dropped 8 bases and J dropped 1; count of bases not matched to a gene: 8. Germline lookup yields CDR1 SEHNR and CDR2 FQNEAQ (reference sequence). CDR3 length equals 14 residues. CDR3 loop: CASAPRQGSYEQYF. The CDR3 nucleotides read TGTGCCAGCGCTCCGAGACAGGGATCCTACGAGCAGTACTTC.

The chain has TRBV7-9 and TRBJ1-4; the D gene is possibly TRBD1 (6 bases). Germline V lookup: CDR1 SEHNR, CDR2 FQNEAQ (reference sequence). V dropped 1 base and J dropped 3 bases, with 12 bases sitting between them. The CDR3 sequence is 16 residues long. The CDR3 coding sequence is TGTGCCAGCAGCTTAGGACCGGGGGGCCCTAATGAAAAACTGTTTTTT. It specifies CASSLGPGGPNEKLFF.

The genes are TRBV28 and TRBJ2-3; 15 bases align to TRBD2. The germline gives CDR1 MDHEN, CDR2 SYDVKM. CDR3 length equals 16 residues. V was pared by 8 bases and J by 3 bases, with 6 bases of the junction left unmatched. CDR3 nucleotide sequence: TGTGCCAGCGAGGGACTAGCGGGAGGTAGGACAGATACGCAGTATTTT. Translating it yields CASEGLAGGRTDTQYF. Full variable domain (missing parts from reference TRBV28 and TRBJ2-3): DVKVTQSSRYLVKRTGEKVFLECVQDMDHENMFWYRQDPGLGLRLIYFSYDVKMKEKGDIPEGYSVSREKKERFSLILESASTNQTSMYLCASEGLAGGRTDTQYFGPGTRLTVL.

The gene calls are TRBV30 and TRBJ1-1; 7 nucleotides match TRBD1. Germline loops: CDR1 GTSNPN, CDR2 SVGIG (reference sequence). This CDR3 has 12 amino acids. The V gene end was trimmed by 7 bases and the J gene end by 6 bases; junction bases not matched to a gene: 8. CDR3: CASGSGGPEAFF. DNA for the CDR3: TGTGCCTCCGGTTCAGGGGGTCCTGAAGCTTTCTTT.